This T cell receptor beta chain appears in the sequencing data of a study of Ad26.COV2.S vaccination and SARS-CoV-2 variants. At the level of the study: The COV1001 Ad26.COV2.S trial arm included the donor. The authors gave Ad26.COV2.S intramuscularly, either once or twice 56 days apart. Findings of the study overall: A substantial breadth of spike-specific CD8+ and CD4+ T cell responses after vaccination has been reported.

CDR1 and CDR2 (germline): MNHNY, SVGAGI (reference sequence). The V gene lost 2 bases and the J gene lost 3 bases, with 14 bases spanning the gap. This CDR3 region has 15 residues. Indicated treatment: 15 to 20 received Ad26.COV2.S at low or high dose, single or two shots; 5 received placebo; per-sample allocation not given. Samples analyzed were those drawn on day 63 after the first vaccine or placebo injection. The repertoire was sequenced with immunoSEQ multiplex PCR; TCRdb's copy has only in-frame clones and lacks some. This sample has approximately 420,000 clones; 75% to 90% occur once, and the top ten carry about 3.6%. This clone is a singleton in its sample. What it binds is not known.

The chain links TRBV6-6 to TRBJ2-7; D tentatively reads TRBD1 or TRBD2 (5 bases each). The TCR was taken from a person aged 18 to 65 who received the Ad26.COV2.S COVID-19 vaccine or a placebo. Sequencing used peripheral blood, obtained in a trial of Ad26.COV2.S vaccine versus placebo. The DNA of the CDR3 is TGTGCCAGCAGTTACACCGGGGACGTCAACTACGAGCAGTACTTC. Protein product: CASSYTGDVNYEQYF.